The present TCR beta chain was sequenced within a study of blood T cells in healthy people across ages. PBMCs, at least 6.5 million per sample, were isolated. A second PCR of roughly 6 to 12 cycles used a sample-barcoded 5' primer and a J-beta primer mix. One entry per CDR3 protein, called by TCRdb with MiXCR from the 5' RACE reads. The sample comprises approximately 780,000 distinct CDR3 sequences, approximately 24% of which are singletons, and about 2.9% rests with the top ten. The V segment lost 6 bases and the J segment 2 bases; nucleotides outside the gene matches: 8. This CDR3 has 15 amino acids. The germline V gene has CDR1 MNHNS and CDR2 SASEGT. This clonotype turned up a few times. Its antigen is undetermined. Broader study findings: PBMCs were not sorted, which prevented a conclusive comparison of naive versus antigen-experienced cells.

These data were likewise used in another study, on T cells of mothers and their children. From that second work: M1S, a second-PCR primer, added sample barcodes and 2-4 random nucleotides.

Source material: blood. The TCR originated in a boy aged 5-17 years in good health. The J gene is TRBJ2-7, the V gene TRBV6-1; 9 bases are a match to TRBD1. The chain's CDR3 is CASRDPGQGPYEQYF. The CDR3, as DNA: TGTGCCAGCAGGGATCCGGGACAGGGTCCCTACGAGCAGTACTTC.